The rows below give T cell receptor beta chains drawn from one sample of a study of OX40 agonist ivuxolimab in advanced cancers. The table came from immunoSEQ multiplex PCR; TCRdb's copy has only in-frame clones and leaves some out. The sample lists fewer than 85,000 clones, about 80% occurring once. This sample comprised CD4+ or CD8+ T cells sorted from blood, obtained in a trial of the OX40 agonist ivuxolimab. These receptors all stem from an adult with an advanced solid tumor such as melanoma, head and neck, liver or kidney cancer. The CDR3 runs from the conserved cysteine through the conserved F or W. D genes are given only for firm matches. Expanded clones are given a class, and other clones once, few, many or no size at all.

J gene: TRBJ2-1
D gene: -
clone size: -
V gene: TRBV19
CDR3 protein: CASSTQGIFYNEQFF
CDR3 DNA: TGTGCCAGTAGTACCCAGGGGATCTTCTACAATGAGCAGTTCTTC

J gene: TRBJ2-2
D gene: TRBD2
clone size: -
V gene: TRBV9
CDR3 protein: CASSVAGGSGELFF
CDR3 DNA: TGTGCCAGCAGCGTAGCCGGGGGGAGCGGGGAGCTGTTTTTT

J gene: TRBJ2-7
D gene: -
clone size: -
V gene: TRBV28
CDR3 protein: CATGRGRSYEQYF
CDR3 DNA: TGTGCCACCGGAAGGGGTCGTAGCTACGAGCAGTACTTC

J gene: TRBJ1-1
D gene: -
clone size: -
V gene: TRBV2
CDR3 protein: CASSRGGDTEAFF
CDR3 DNA: TGTGCCAGCAGCCGGGGAGGGGACACTGAAGCTTTCTTT

J gene: TRBJ2-7
D gene: -
clone size: -
V gene: TRBV7-9
CDR3 protein: CASSLISEQYF
CDR3 DNA: TGTGCCAGCAGCTTAATCTCCGAGCAGTACTTC

J gene: TRBJ2-5
D gene: -
clone size: -
V gene: TRBV5-1
CDR3 protein: CASSSTTGHEETQYF
CDR3 DNA: TGCGCCAGCAGCTCCACTACAGGGCACGAAGAGACCCAGTACTTC

J gene: TRBJ2-1
D gene: TRBD2
clone size: -
V gene: TRBV15
CDR3 protein: CATSASSGLAGGNEQFF
CDR3 DNA: TGTGCCACCAGCGCCTCGTCGGGACTAGCGGGGGGCAATGAGCAGTTCTTC

J gene: TRBJ2-7
D gene: TRBD1
clone size: -
V gene: TRBV6-4
CDR3 protein: CASSDSTGTGTVSYEQYF
CDR3 DNA: TGTGCCAGCAGTGACTCGACAGGAACCGGGACAGTGTCCTACGAGCAGTACTTC

J gene: TRBJ1-3
D gene: TRBD1
clone size: -
V gene: TRBV9
CDR3 protein: CASSVGWGQGQPGNTIYF
CDR3 DNA: TGTGCCAGCAGCGTAGGGTGGGGACAGGGCCAGCCTGGAAACACCATATATTTT

J gene: TRBJ2-1
D gene: -
clone size: few
V gene: TRBV7-6
CDR3 protein: CASSLAPSLNNEQFF
CDR3 DNA: TGTGCCAGCAGCTTAGCTCCAAGCCTTAACAATGAGCAGTTCTTC

J gene: TRBJ2-7
D gene: -
clone size: -
V gene: TRBV6-5
CDR3 protein: CASSYQQRQYF
CDR3 DNA: TGTGCCAGCAGTTACCAGCAGAGGCAGTACTTC

J gene: TRBJ2-5
D gene: TRBD2
clone size: -
V gene: TRBV19
CDR3 protein: CASKQRGAQGETQYF
CDR3 DNA: TGTGCCAGTAAACAGCGGGGGGCCCAGGGAGAGACCCAGTACTTC

J gene: TRBJ2-2
D gene: -
clone size: -
V gene: TRBV6-1
CDR3 protein: CASSSQGLIAGELFF
CDR3 DNA: TGTGCCAGCAGTTCACAGGGTTTGATCGCCGGGGAGCTGTTTTTT